This TCR beta chain originates from a study of shared clonotypes between healthy human individuals. Trimming stripped 5 bases from V and 5 bases from J, with 17 bases between. The CDR3 runs to 15 residues. CDR1 SGHAT and CDR2 FQDESV come from the germline V gene (reference sequence). The study drew all its donors from Caucasian adults living in Nashville, Tennessee. CD45RA-negative memory and CD45RA+ naive subsets were split from the CD4+ cells. Sequencing was performed with immunoSEQ multiplex PCR; in TCRdb, only in-frame clones are kept and a portion is missing. This sample has some 2.3 million clones; more than 80% occur once, and the top ten carry 0.3% to 0.4%.

This receptor was identified in a young man in good health. Some clones in this sample may be carry-over from other donors' samples. This chain uses TRBV11-1 with TRBJ2-3, with a weak D call TRBD2 (6 bases). Sequenced: naive CD4+ T cells from PBMCs. Subset here: CD45RA+ positively selected. The CDR3 reads CASSAPGLVRDTQYF. CDR3 DNA sequence: TGTGCCAGCAGCGCACCGGGACTCGTGAGAGATACGCAGTATTTT.